This T cell receptor (beta chain) was documented in a study of blood T cell repertoires in COVID-19 (dated by TCRdb to 2020 to 2021). A note on the overall study: Collaborator samples came from the United States, Italy and Spain and covered acute and convalescent phases of COVID-19. The prospective study material was composed of cDNA or gDNA derived from T cells, B-cell-depleted T cells, or PBMCs. The dataset comprised deeply sampled blood TCRbeta repertoires from subjects exposed to, actively infected with, or recovered from COVID-19. A freely available public database, intended as a resource for researchers studying the immune response to SARS-CoV-2, is where the repertoires were released. Samples were obtained from the ongoing ImmuneRACE study (first 160 participants) and from some 1,300 subjects provided by 6 global collaborators. The sample metadata nearly always contained a de-identified subject ID, COVID-19 status, age in years and sex. Where HLA class I and class II types were available, the types were taken from metadata supplied by the sample provider, not from assay-based typing.

Overall study outcomes, separate from this receptor: The quantity of clinical and demographic metadata differed by source and by participant and was supplied without curation.

Sequences KGHSH (CDR1) and LQKENI (CDR2) are obtained from the germline V gene. From the cysteine through the phenylalanine, the CDR3 covers 17 amino acids. Only CDR3 DNA is held: 51 bases, read in frame from base 1. The V end gives up 5 bases and the J end 5 bases, leaving 15 bases in the junction not matched to a gene. A remark on this clone: Its specific antigen is unknown. The record has no base qualities; no much larger clone is one base away.

Collaborating institutions collected whole blood in K2EDTA tubes following their own protocols. Collaborator samples were shipped for TCRbeta analysis as frozen whole blood, isolated PBMCs, or DNA extracted from either sample type. TCRbeta CDR3 regions were amplified from genomic DNA by means of the immunoSEQ Assay, a bias-controlled multiplex PCR. Per the original workflow: Nucleated cell counts per sample were estimated from amplification of reference gene primers within the assay. Sequence reads were collapsed and filtered to measure the absolute abundance of every unique TCRbeta CDR3 rearrangement. For each sample, productive Simpson clonality was calculated as the square root of Simpson's diversity index across productive rearrangements. Here the immuneACCESS table is served through TCRdb, limited to in-frame sequences with V and J called. Missing clones are a known gap in these copies; in checked studies unresolved V genes cover under half, and the rest lacks a known reason. The D gene and trimming were derived from the DNA, and the V and J assignments and clone size from that table. The sample table shows around 200,000 clones, and over 70% are seen once. The ten largest clonotypes hold 2.5% to 3.5% of the sample.

The chain is made from TRBV18 and TRBJ2-1; TRBD2 lines up with 7 middle nucleotides. The sequencing input was peripheral blood. The origin of this receptor is a man aged 50 or older with active or convalescent COVID-19. The CDR3 reads as follows: CASSSPLRTRTHNEQFF. Here is the DNA: TGTGCCAGCTCATCGCCGCTTCGGACTAGAACCCACAATGAGCAGTTCTTC.